The text below deals with one T cell receptor beta chain. This sample is part of a study of T cell changes during pregnancy in multiple sclerosis. The data were produced by immunoSEQ multiplex PCR, yet TCRdb's version contains in-frame clones alone and is incomplete. The sample lists more than 80,000 clones; roughly nine tenths were seen once. Germline values: CDR1 SQVTM, CDR2 ANQGSEA. With V trimmed by 6 bases and J by 3 bases, 5 bases remained unmatched. The CDR3 has 13 amino acids. V is TRBV29-1 and J is TRBJ2-3; 8 bases agree with TRBD1. The sequences come from PBMCs, collected in the first trimester of pregnancy. This receptor was identified in a female donor in good health, serving as a control in a pregnancy study. Some clones in this sample may be carry-over from other donors' samples. The DNA for the CDR3 is TGCAGCGTAGGACAGGGTCAAACAGATACGCAGTATTTT. It is translated as CSVGQGQTDTQYF.